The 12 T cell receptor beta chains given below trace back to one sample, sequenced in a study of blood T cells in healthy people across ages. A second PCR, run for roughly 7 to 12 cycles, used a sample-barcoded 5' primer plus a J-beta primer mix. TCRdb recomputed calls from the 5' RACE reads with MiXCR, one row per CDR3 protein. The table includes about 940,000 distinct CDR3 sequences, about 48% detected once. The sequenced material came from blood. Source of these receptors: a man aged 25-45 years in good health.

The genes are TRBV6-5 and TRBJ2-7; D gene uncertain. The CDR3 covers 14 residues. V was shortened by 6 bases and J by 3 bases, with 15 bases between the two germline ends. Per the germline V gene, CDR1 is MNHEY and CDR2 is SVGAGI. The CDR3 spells CASSRIGPFYEQYF. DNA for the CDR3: TGTGCCAGCAGCAGAATTGGGCCTTTCTACGAGCAGTACTTC.

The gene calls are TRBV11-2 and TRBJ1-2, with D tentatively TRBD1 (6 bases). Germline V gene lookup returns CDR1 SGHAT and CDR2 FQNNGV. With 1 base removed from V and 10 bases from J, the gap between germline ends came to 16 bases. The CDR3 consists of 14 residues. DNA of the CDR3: TGTGCCAGCAGCTTAGTGGCAGGGGACATCGACTACACCTTC. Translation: CASSLVAGDIDYTF.

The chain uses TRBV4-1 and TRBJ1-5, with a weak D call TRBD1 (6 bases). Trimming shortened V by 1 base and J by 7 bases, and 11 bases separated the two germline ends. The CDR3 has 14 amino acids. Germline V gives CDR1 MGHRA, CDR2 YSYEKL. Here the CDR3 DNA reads TGCGCCAGCAGCCAAGTGGGGGCTCGGCAGCCCCAGCATTTT. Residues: CASSQVGARQPQHF.

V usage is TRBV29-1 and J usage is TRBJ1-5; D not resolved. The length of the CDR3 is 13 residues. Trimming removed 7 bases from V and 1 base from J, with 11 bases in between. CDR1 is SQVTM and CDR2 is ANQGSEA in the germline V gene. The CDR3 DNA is TGCAGCGCACGGACGGGGAGCAATCAGCCCCAGCATTTT. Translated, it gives CSARTGSNQPQHF.

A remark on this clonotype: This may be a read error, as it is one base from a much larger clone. The CDR3 sequence: CASSYGSSGANVLTF. CDR3 in DNA: TGTGCCAGCAGTTACGGGAGCTCTGGGGCCAACGTCCTGACTTTC. The chain employs TRBV6-6 and TRBJ2-6; D is perhaps TRBD2 (5 bases). Germline loops: CDR1 MNHNY, CDR2 SVGAGI (reference sequence). V dropped 2 bases and J dropped 0 bases, with 5 bases sitting between them. This CDR3 region has 15 residues.

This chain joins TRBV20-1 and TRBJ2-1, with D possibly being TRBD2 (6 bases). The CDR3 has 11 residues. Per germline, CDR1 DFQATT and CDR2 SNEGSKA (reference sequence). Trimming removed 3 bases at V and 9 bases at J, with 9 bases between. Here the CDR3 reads CSASQGGEQFF. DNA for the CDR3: TGCAGTGCTAGCCAGGGAGGTGAGCAGTTCTTC.

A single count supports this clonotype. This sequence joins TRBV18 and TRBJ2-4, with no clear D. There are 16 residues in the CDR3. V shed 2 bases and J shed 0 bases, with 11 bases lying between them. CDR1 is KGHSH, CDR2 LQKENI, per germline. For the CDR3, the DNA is TGTGCCAGCTCACCAATCAACAGTGCAGCCAAAAACATTCAGTACTTC. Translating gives CASSPINSAAKNIQYF.

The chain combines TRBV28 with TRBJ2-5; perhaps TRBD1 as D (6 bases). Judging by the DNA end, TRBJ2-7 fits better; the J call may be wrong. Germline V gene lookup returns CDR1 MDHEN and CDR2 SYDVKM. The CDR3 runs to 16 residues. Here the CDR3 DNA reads TGTGCCAGCAGTCCTAACGTGGCGACAGGTGGGGACGAGCAGTACTTC. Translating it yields CASSPNVATGGDEQYF.

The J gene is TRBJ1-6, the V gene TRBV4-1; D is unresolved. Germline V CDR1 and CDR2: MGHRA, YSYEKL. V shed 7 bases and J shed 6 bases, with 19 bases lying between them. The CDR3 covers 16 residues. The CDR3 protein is CASNFEEGRSNSPLHF. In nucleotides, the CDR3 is TGCGCCAGCAACTTCGAGGAGGGTAGAAGTAATTCACCCCTCCACTTT.

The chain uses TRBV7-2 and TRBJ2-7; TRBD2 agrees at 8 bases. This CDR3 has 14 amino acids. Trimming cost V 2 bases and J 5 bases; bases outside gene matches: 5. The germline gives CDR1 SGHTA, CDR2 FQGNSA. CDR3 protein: CASSLRLASHEQYF. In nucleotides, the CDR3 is TGTGCCAGCAGCTTACGACTAGCGAGCCACGAGCAGTACTTC.

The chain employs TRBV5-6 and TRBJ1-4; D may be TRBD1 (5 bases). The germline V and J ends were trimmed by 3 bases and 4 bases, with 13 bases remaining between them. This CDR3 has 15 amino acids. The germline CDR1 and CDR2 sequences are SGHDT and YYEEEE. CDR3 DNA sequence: TGTGCCAGCAGCTCTACAGGACGGGGTAATGAAAAACTGTTTTTT. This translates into CASSSTGRGNEKLFF.

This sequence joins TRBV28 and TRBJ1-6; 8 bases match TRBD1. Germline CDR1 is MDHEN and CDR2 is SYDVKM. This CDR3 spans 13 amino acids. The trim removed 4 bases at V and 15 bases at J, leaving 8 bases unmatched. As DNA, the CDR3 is TGTGCCAGCAGTTCCTCCCGGGACAGGTTCCTCCACTTT. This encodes CASSSSRDRFLHF.